The text below deals with one T cell receptor (beta chain). Its antigen is undetermined. This CDR3 has 13 residues. V shed 8 bases, J shed 4 bases, and the junction held 4 bases outside the gene matches. Germline lookup yields CDR1 SNHLY and CDR2 FYNNEI. The data were taken from a study of lymphopenia after photon versus proton radiotherapy. The assay was immunoSEQ multiplex PCR, and TCRdb's table has in-frame clones only and misses some. This table holds tens of thousands of clones, roughly nine tenths found once. Points from the study as a whole: Larger post-nadir TCR diversity loss correlated inversely with survival in deceased patients. Oligoclonal CD8+ Temra expansion after nadir drove photon patients' diversity drop.

The source is a woman in her thirties or forties with cholangiocarcinoma. V usage is TRBV2 and J usage is TRBJ1-4, with TRBD1 matching over 7 bases. The material was peripheral blood, obtained from a patient treated with photon-based radiotherapy. The CDR3 DNA is TGTGCCAGCGCGGGACAGAATAATGAAAAACTGTTTTTT. It codes for CASAGQNNEKLFF.